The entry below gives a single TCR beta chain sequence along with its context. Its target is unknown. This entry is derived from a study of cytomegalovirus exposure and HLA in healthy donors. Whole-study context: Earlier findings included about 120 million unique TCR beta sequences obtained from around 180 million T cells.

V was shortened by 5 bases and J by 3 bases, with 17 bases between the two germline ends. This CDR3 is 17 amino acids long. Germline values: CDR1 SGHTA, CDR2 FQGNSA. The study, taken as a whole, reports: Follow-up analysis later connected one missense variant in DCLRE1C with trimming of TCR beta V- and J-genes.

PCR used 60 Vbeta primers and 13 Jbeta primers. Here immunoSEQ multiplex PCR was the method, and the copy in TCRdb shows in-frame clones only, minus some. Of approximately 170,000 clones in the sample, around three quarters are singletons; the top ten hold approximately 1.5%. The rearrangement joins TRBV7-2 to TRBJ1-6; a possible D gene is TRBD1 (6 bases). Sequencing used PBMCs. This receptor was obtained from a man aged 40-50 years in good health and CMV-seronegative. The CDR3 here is CASSPHVGGLYNSPLHF. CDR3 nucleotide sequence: TGTGCCAGCAGCCCCCACGTGGGGGGGCTCTATAATTCACCCCTCCACTTT. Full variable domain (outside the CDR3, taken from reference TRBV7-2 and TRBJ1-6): GAGVSQSPSNKVTEKGKDVELRCDPISGHTALYWYRQSLGQGLEFLIYFQGNSAPDKSGLPSDRFSAERTGGSVSTLTIQRTQQEDSAVYLCASSPHVGGLYNSPLHFGNGTRLTVT.